The source of this T cell receptor beta chain is a study of cytotoxic CD8 clonotypes in ibrutinib-treated CLL. Remarks on this clone: Its antigen is not known. Because the CDR3's place on the DNA is in doubt, the DNA is left out and the CDR3 is given as listed by TCRdb.

Termini included, the CDR3 measures 11 amino acids. Germline CDR1 reads GTSNPN; CDR2 reads SVGIG (reference sequence). Measured with immunoSEQ multiplex PCR; TCRdb has only the in-frame clones, and not every one. The sample shows about 130,000 clones, about 80% of them seen only once. Findings and limits, study-wide: There were few public clonotypes, and on treatment they contracted or stayed stable. Elevated clonality accompanied ibrutinib response, with a return toward baseline values at progression. Progressing and sustained-remission patients had different sampling times.

The TCR beta libraries used 1.5 to 2 micrograms of genomic DNA that came from cryopreserved PBMCs. Sample: PBMCs, taken after 12 months of ibrutinib treatment. The V call is TRBV30, the J call TRBJ1-1; the table's TRBD1 call for D was not verified on the DNA. The clonotype was recovered from a human donor with chronic lymphocytic leukemia. The CDR3 protein is CAWSVAQGTFF.